This T cell receptor beta chain was obtained from a study of CD8 T cells in Susac syndrome (dated by TCRdb to between 2018 and 2020). Describing the broader study: Whether CD8+ T cell activation and differentiation in Susac syndrome was antigen driven was tested using repertoire sequencing. Results the study describes overall, beyond this receptor: The number of individuals in the TCR sequencing and HLA analysis was recognized as being relatively small.

Reading the germline V gene gives CDR1 MGHDK and CDR2 SYGVNS. Trimming costs V 2 bases and J 5 bases, and their ends lie 24 bases apart. Reading from cysteine to phenylalanine, the CDR3 counts 18 amino acids. The sequence is cut down to CDR3 DNA, 54 bases in frame from base 1. RNA was extracted using the RNeasy kit, and about 0.5 to 1 microgram was reverse transcribed with random hexamers. The immunoSEQ multiplex PCR assay, covering 54 Vbeta and 13 Jbeta segments, was used to amplify TCR beta CDR3 regions. PCR amplification bias was corrected by using a synthetic template baseline for primer optimization and computational correction. Per the source publication's procedure: Only productive sequences were kept, with reads annotated to V, D and J genes according to IMGT and analyzed in immunoSEQ Analyzer. Clonality was calculated as one minus the Shannon entropy normalized by log2 of the number of productive unique sequences. Public and private clones were assessed among the 100 most prevalent clones of each patient and control. Susac-specific clones were defined as absent from healthy and MS cohorts, 1052 published viral clones and other ImmuneACCESS disease sequences. Clones were called with MiXCR by TCRdb after fastp trimmed the public reads at Q25, and only in-frame beta chains were retained. Entries are consolidated by CDR3 protein sequence, retaining the most common genes and DNA. The V and J calls come from TCRdb's annotation, not from the publication. Within this sample are around 300,000 distinct CDR3 sequences, with 92% of them counted one time only. The ten biggest clones cover more than 0.06% of the sample.

Peripheral blood CD8+ and CD4+ T cells from healthy donors, Susac syndrome patients and multiple sclerosis patients were profiled by high-throughput TCR beta sequencing. Multiple sclerosis controls were treatment-naive patients with stable or active relapsing-remitting disease fulfilling revised McDonald criteria. Bulk CD8+ and CD4+ T cells were purified by magnetic negative isolation, while CD8+ TEMRA cells were enriched using FACS. Blood was drawn into EDTA tubes, processed within 24 hours, and PBMCs were isolated by density gradient centrifugation. PBMCs intended for TCR sequencing were frozen in liquid nitrogen and were later thawed in a 37 degrees C water bath. A purity of at least 90% was achieved for sorted or isolated CD4+, CD8+ and CD8+ TEMRA cells. Points on this clonotype: The target of this receptor is not known. One base away there is no much larger clone; base qualities are not given.

The chain is made from TRBV25-1 and TRBJ1-1, with the identity of the D gene unclear. Source material: CD4+ T cells from PBMCs. This clonotype was sampled from a human donor with multiple sclerosis. The CDR3 in this case is CASSEHTPGSPGGTEAFF. The base sequence is TGTGCCAGCAGTGAACATACCCCCGGGTCCCCGGGCGGGACTGAAGCTTTCTTT. Beyond the CDR3, the reference TRBV25-1 and TRBJ1-1 genes provide the residues; the full variable domain reads: EADIYQTPRYLVIGTGKKITLECSQTMGHDKMYWYQQDPGMELHLIHYSYGVNSTEKGDLSSESTVSRIRTEHFPLTLESARPSHTSQYLCASSEHTPGSPGGTEAFFGQGTRLTVV.